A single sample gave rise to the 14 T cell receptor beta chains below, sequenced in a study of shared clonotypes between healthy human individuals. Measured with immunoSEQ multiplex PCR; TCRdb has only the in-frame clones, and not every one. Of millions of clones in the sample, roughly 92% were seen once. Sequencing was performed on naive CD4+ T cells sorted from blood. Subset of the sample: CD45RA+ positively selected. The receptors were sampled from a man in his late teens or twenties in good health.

The CDR3 nucleotides read TGTGCCAGCAGGGGGACTACAGCGTTTCGTGAGCAGTTCTTC. Its protein is CASRGTTAFREQFF. The J gene is TRBJ2-1, the V gene TRBV6-5, with 7 bases aligning to TRBD2. The CDR3 length is 14 residues. Germline V gene sequence: CDR1 MNHEY, CDR2 SVGAGI. Trimming removed 6 bases from V and 9 bases from J; junction bases left unmatched: 11.

The CDR3 DNA sequence: TGTGCCAGTAGTCTCGGGGGAGTAGGCATAGGCGAGCAGTACTTC. It yields the protein CASSLGGVGIGEQYF. This chain links TRBV19 with TRBJ2-7; possibly TRBD2 for D (6 bases). Trimming removed 5 bases from V and 6 bases from J, with 20 bases in between. The V gene's germline CDR1 is LNHDA and CDR2 SQIVND (reference sequence). The CDR3 runs to 15 residues.

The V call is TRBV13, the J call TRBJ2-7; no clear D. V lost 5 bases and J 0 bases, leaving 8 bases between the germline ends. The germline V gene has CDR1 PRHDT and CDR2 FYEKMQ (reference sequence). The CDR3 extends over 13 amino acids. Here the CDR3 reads CASSPSGSYEQYF. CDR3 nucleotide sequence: TGTGCCAGCAGCCCCTCCGGCTCCTACGAGCAGTACTTC. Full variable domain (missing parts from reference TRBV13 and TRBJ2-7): AAGVIQSPRHLIKEKRETATLKCYPIPRHDTVYWYQQGPGQDPQFLISFYEKMQSDKGSIPDRFSAQQFSDYHSELNMSSLELGDSALYFCASSPSGSYEQYFGPGTRLTVT.

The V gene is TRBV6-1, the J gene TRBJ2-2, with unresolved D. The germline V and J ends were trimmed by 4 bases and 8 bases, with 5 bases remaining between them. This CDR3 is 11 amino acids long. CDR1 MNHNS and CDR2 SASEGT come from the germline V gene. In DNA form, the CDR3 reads TGTGCCAGCAGTGGAAAAGGGGAGCTGTTTTTT. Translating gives CASSGKGELFF.

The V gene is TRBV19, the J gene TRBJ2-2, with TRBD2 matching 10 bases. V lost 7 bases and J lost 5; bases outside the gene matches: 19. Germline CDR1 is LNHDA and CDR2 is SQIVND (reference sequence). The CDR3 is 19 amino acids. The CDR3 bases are TGTGCCAGTATGGTCGCGGGGCTAGCGGGAGACGGTGGGACCGGGGAGCTGTTTTTT. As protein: CASMVAGLAGDGGTGELFF.

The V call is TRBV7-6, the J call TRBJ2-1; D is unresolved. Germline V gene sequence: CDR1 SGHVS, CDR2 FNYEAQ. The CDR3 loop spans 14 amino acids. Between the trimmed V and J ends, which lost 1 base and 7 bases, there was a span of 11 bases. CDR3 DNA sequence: TGTGCCAGCAGCTTAGAGGTGCGAGCGAATGAGCAGTTCTTC. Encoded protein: CASSLEVRANEQFF.

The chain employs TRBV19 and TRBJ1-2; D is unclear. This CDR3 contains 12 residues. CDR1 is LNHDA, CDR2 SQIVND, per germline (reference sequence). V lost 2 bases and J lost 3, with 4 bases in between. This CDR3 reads CASSIYDYGYTF. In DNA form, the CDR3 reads TGTGCCAGTAGTATATATGACTATGGCTACACCTTC.

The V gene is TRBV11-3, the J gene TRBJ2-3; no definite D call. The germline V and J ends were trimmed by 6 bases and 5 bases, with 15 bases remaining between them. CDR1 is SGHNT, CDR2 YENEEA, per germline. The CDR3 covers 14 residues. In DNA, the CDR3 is TGTGCCAGCAGTCCGGGCCGGTCCGAAGATACGCAGTATTTT. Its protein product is CASSPGRSEDTQYF.

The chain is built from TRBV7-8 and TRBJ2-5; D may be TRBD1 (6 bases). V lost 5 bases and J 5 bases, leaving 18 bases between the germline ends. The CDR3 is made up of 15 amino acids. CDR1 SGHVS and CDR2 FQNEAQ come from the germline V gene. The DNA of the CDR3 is TGTGCCAGCAGCGGTCAGGGGAATAGCAGGGAGACCCAGTACTTC. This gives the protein CASSGQGNSRETQYF.

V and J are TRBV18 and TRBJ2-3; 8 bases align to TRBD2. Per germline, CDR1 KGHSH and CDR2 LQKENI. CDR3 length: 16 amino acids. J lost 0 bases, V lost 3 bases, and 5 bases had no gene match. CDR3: CASSPIAGPSTDTQYF. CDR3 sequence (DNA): TGTGCCAGCTCACCCATAGCGGGGCCGAGCACAGATACGCAGTATTTT. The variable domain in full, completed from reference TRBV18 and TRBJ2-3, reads NAGVMQNPRHLVRRRGQEARLRCSPMKGHSHVYWYRQLPEEGLKFMVYLQKENIIDESGMPKERFSAEFPKEGPSILRIQQVVRGDSAAYFCASSPIAGPSTDTQYFGPGTRLTVL.

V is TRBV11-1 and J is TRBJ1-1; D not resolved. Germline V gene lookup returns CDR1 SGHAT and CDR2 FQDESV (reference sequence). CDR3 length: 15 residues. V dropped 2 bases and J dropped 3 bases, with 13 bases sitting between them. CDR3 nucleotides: TGTGCCAGCAGCTTACGGACCCGTATGGACACTGAAGCTTTCTTT. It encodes CASSLRTRMDTEAFF.

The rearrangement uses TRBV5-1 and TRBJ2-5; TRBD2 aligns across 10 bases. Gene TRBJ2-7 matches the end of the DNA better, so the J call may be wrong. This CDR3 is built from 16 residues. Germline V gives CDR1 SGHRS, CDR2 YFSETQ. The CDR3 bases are TGCGCCAGCAGCCCACAAGGAGCGGGAGGGGTCTACGAGCAGTACTTC. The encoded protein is CASSPQGAGGVYEQYF.

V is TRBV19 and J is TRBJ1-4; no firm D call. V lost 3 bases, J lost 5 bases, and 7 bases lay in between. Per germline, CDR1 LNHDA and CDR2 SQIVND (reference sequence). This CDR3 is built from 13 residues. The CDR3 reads CASSMRLNEKLFF. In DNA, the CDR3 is TGTGCCAGTAGTATGAGACTCAATGAAAAACTGTTTTTT.

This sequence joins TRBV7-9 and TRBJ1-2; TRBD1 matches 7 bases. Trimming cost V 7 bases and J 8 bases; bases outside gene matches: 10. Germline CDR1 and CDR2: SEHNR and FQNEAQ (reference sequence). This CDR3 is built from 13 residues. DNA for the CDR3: TGTGCCAGCAAAATGGGACAGCTGGGGGGCTACACCTTC. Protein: CASKMGQLGGYTF.